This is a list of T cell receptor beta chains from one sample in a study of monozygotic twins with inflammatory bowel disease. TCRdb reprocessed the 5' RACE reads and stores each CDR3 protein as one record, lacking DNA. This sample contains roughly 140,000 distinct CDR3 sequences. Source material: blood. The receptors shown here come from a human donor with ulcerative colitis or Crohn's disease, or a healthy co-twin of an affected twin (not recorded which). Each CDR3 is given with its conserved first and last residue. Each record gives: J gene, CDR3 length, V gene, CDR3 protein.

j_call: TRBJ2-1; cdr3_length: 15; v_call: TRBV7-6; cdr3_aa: CASSLFAEGFNEQFF
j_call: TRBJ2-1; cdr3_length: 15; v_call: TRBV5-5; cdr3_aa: CATLLAGNLGNEQFF
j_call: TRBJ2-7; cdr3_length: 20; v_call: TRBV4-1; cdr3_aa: CASSQDNELTRWGLNYEQYF
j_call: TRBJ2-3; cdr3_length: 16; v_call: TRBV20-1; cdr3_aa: CSAFRLAGASTDTQYF
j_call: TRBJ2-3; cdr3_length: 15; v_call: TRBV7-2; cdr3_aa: CASSLAGGPSDTQYF
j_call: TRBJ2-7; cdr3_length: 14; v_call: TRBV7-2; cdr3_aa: CASSLDSIELEQYF
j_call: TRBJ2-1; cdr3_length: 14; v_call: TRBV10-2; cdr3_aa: CASSAFWSAARQFF
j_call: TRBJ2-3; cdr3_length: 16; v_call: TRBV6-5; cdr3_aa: CASSYTNRGRTDTQYF
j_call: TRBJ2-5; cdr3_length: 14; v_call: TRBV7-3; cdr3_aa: CASSLSGYQETQYF
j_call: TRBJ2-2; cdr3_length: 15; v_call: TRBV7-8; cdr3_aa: CASSLAVRGLGELFF
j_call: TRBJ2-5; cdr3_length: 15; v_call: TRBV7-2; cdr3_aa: CASSGTSGVGKTQYF
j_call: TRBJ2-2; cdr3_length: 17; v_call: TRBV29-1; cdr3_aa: CSAYTFRPGKNTGELFF
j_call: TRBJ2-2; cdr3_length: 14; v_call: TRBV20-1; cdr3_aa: CSARDIISTGELFF
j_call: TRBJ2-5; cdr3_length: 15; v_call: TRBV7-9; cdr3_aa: CASSLSGQVAETQYF
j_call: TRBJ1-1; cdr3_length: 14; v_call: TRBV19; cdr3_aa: CASTPRQGSTEAFF
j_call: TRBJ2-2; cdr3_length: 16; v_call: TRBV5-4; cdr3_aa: CASSSSSGGSTGELFF
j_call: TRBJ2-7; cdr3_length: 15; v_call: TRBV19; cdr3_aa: CASSDPGQGPYEQYF
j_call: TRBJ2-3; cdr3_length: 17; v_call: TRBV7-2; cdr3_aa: CASSLQRGGRGTDTQYF
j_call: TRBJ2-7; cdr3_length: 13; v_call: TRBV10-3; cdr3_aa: CAISLQGYHEQYF
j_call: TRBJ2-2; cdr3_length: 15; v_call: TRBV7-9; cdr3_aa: CASSQGLILGGELFF
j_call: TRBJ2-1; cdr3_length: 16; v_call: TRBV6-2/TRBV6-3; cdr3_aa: CASSTHPGAGDNEQFF
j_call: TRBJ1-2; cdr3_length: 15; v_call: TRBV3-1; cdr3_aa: CASSQGRPGMGGYTF
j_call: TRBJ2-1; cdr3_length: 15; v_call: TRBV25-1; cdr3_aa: CASSETGGYYNEQFF
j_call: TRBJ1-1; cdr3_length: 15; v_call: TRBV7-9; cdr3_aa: CASSLVRGPRAEAFF
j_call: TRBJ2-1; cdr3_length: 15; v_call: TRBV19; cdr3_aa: CASSIGGTENNEQFF
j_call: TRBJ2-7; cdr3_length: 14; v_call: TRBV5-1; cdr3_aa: CASSPEGLATEQYF
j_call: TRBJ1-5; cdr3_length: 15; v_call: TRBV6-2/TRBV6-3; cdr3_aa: CASSYRRGRNQPQHF
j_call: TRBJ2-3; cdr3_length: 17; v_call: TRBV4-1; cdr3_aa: CASSLRDTPKDTDTQYF
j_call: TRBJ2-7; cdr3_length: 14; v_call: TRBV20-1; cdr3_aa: CSARDLSRGFEQYF
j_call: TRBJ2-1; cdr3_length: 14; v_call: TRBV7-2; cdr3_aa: CASSTFLAGEEQFF
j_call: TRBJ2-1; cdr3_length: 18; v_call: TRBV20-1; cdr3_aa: CSARDRGSRSSSYNEQFF
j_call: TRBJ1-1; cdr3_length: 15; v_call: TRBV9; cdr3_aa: CASSAGSGVNTEAFF
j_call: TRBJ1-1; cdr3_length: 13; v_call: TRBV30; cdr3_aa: CAWSDRLNTEAFF
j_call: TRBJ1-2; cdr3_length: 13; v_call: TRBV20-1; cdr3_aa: CSATLRQGYGYTF
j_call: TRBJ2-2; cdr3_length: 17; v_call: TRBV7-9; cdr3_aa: CASSYAPGGRYTGELFF
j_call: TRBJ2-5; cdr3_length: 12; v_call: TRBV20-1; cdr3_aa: CSASRPGETQYF
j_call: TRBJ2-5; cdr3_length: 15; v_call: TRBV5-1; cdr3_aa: CASGSTGTTQETQYF
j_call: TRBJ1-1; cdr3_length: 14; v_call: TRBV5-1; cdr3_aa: CASSLAGRSTEAFF
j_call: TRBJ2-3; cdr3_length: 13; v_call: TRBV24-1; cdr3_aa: CATTRGAEDTQYF
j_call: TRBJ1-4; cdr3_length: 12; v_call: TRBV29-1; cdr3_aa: CSVESGGEKLFF
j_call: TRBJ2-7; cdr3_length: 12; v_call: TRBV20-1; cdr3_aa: CSTLQGAYEQYF
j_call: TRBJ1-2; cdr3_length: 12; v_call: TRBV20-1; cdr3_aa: CSARGINYGYTF
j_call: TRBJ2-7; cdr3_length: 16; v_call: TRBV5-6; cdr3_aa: CASTLGDRGPSYEQYF
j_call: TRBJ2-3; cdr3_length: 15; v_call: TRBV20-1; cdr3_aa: CSARDHRGVSDTQYF
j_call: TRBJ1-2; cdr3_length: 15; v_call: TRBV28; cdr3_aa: CASSLGGRANYGYTF
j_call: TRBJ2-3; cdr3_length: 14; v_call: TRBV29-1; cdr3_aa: CSVESGVGGDTQYF
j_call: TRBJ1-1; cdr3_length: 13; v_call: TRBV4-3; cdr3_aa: CASSPDRGGEAFF
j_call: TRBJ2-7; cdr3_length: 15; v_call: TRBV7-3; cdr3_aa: CASSLGPGGSYEQYF
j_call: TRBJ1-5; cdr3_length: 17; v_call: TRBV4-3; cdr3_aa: CASSHPGFTHSNQPQHF
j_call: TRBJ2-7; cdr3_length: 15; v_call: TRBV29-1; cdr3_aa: CSVTVGRGVTYEQYF
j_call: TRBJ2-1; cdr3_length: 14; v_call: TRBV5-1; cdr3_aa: CASSLSTSYNEQFF
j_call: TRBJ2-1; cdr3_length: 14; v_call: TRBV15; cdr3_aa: CATSQQGSTGEQFF
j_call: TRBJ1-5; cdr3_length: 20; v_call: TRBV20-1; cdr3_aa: CSAQNIRDSDRLESNQPQHF
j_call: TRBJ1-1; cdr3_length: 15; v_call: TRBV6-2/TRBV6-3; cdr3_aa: CASSPRTAKNTEAFF
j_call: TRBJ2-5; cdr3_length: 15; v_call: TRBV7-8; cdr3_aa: CASSLAVYPQETQYF
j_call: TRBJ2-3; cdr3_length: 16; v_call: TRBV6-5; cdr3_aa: CASSYNGGSRTDTQYF
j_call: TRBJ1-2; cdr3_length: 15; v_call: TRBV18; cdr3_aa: CASSPPGHDWLGYTF